This is a list of T cell receptor beta chains from one sample in a study of graft-versus-host responses after intestinal transplantation. No cognate antigen is known for these TCRs. Clones were sequenced by immunoSEQ multiplex PCR, and TCRdb holds only the in-frame ones, with some missing. The sample holds fewer than 95,000 clones, around 92% seen once. The specimen comprised unstimulated CD8+ T cells sorted from spleen or lymph node cells, sampled before transplant. Every receptor here comes from a human donor who was the organ donor for an intestinal transplant. CDR3s include the opening cysteine and the closing phenylalanine or tryptophan. The D gene is left open where the match is weak. Some rows mark clone size as missing; the rest say once, few, many or name a class of expanded clone.

>TRBD1|TRBV6-1|TRBJ2-7|once
TGTGCCAGCAGTGGCGAAGGGGGCTTCTACGAGCAGTACTTC
CASSGEGGFYEQYF
>TRBD2|TRBV4-1|TRBJ2-7|-
TGCGCCAGCAGCCAAGATGGGGCGGGGGGGCCGGCGTACGAGCAGTACTTC
CASSQDGAGGPAYEQYF
>-|TRBV7-6|TRBJ2-3|-
TGTGCCAGCAGCTTACTAGCCGGAGATACGCAGTATTTT
CASSLLAGDTQYF
>-|TRBV5-1|TRBJ1-2|-
TGCGCCAGCAGCTTGGCCTCGGGCTATGGCTACACCTTC
CASSLASGYGYTF
>-|TRBV4-3|TRBJ1-3|few
TGCGCCAGCAGCCAAGGGGGCACAGGAAACACCATATATTTT
CASSQGGTGNTIYF
>TRBD1|TRBV9|TRBJ1-2|-
TGTGCCAGCAGCCCGACAGGGGAGGGATATGGCTACACCTTC
CASSPTGEGYGYTF
>TRBD1|TRBV15|TRBJ1-1|-
TGTGCCACCAGCAGAGACAGAGGGGGGACAGGGGTGAACACTGAAGCTTTCTTT
CATSRDRGGTGVNTEAFF
>TRBD1|TRBV5-8|TRBJ1-2|-
TGTGCCAGCAGCTTGGCACAGGGGCGACCGAGAAATGGCTACACCTTC
CASSLAQGRPRNGYTF
>-|TRBV7-6|TRBJ2-5|-
TGTGCCAGCAGCTTCATACTAGGCTTGGGAGAGACCCAGTACTTC
CASSFILGLGETQYF
>-|TRBV6-5|TRBJ2-7|-
TGTGCCAGCAGGGGATCACAGGGCCCCCTCTACGAGCAGTACTTC
CASRGSQGPLYEQYF
>TRBD2|TRBV4-2|TRBJ2-2|-
TGTGCCAGCAGCCAAGATGTGGGGGGGGGTTTCACCGGGGAGCTGTTTTTT
CASSQDVGGGFTGELFF
>TRBD2|TRBV29-1|TRBJ2-2|-
TGCAGCGTTGAAGACTCCGGGACTAGCGTTGACGGGGAGCTGTTTTTT
CSVEDSGTSVDGELFF
>TRBD1|TRBV9|TRBJ2-2|-
TGTGCCAGCAGTGAAACAGGGGCGGCCGGGGAGCTGTTTTTT
CASSETGAAGELFF
>TRBD2|TRBV4-1|TRBJ2-1|-
TGCGCCAGCTCGAGCGGGGCCGACTACAATGAGCAGTTCTTC
CASSSGADYNEQFF
>-|TRBV27|TRBJ1-2|-
TGTGCCAGCAGTTTATCCGAGCGGATCAACTATGGCTACACCTTC
CASSLSERINYGYTF
>-|TRBV27|TRBJ1-1|-
TGTGCCAGCAGTTTAGTTCAGGTTGCGATTGGTGTGGGGAACACTGAAGCTTTCTTT
CASSLVQVAIGVGNTEAFF
>-|TRBV6-1|TRBJ2-7|-
TGTGCCAGCAGTGAAGCGCTTCGGGTCGGGGAATTCTCCTACGAGCAGTACTTC
CASSEALRVGEFSYEQYF
>TRBD1|TRBV27|TRBJ2-3|-
TGTGCCAGCAGTCAGAAAAACCGGACAGGGAGTATCATCGTCACAGATACGCAGTATTTT
CASSQKNRTGSIIVTDTQYF
>-|TRBV27|TRBJ2-7|-
TGTGCCAGCAGTCTAGGGGAATCCTACGAGCAGTACTTC
CASSLGESYEQYF
>-|TRBV27|TRBJ1-2|-
TGTGCCAGCAGACCCCTAGGGGGGGCTGGCTACACCTTC
CASRPLGGAGYTF
>-|TRBV5-4|TRBJ1-2|once
TGTGCCAGCAGCCCCCCGGGACACGGGGAAAATGGCTACACCTTC
CASSPPGHGENGYTF
>-|TRBV28|TRBJ2-4|-
TGTGCCAGCACGTTAAGCGACGACGATTACATTCAGTACTTC
CASTLSDDDYIQYF
>TRBD2|TRBV9|TRBJ2-1|once
TGTGCCAGCAGCCTAGCGGGGGGCCAGGGTGAGCAGTTCTTC
CASSLAGGQGEQFF
>-|TRBV29-1|TRBJ2-1|-
TGCAGCGTTGAAGATCGAGGACAGAGGGGAAACAATGAGCAGTTCTTC
CSVEDRGQRGNNEQFF
>-|TRBV6-5|TRBJ1-3|few
TGTGCCAGCAGTTACAGATCGAGCTCTGGAAACACCATATATTTT
CASSYRSSSGNTIYF
>-|TRBV4-1|TRBJ1-6|-
TGCGCCAGCAGCCAACGAAGGGGCGCCGAGTTTTCACCCCTCCACTTT
CASSQRRGAEFSPLHF
>-|TRBV10-2|TRBJ2-5|-
TGCGCCAGCATCGAGAGAGAGACCCAGTACTTC
CASIERETQYF
>TRBD1|TRBV5-8|TRBJ1-2|-
TGTGCCAGCAGTTCGAGGGGGCTGTATGGCTACACCTTC
CASSSRGLYGYTF
>-|TRBV7-8|TRBJ1-1|-
TGTGCCAGCAGCTTAAGAGTACCGACAGCGTTCCCTTTCCATGAAGCTTTCTTT
CASSLRVPTAFPFHEAFF
>-|TRBV2|TRBJ1-1|-
TGTGCCATCCTGGGAGCGTCGAGCACTGAAGCTTTCTTT
CAILGASSTEAFF